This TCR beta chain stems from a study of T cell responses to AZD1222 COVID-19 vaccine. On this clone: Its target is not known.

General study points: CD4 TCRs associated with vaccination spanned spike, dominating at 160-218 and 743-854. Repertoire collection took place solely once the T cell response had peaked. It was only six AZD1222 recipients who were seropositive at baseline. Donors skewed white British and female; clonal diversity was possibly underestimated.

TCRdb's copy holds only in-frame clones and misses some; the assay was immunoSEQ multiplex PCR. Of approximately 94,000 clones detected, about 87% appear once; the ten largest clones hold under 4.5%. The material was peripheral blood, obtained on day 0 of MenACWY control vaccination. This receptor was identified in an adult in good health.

As DNA, the CDR3 is TGTGCCAGCAGTAACATGGGACATCGGCTTCTCTACGAGCAGTACTTC. Amino acids: CASSNMGHRLLYEQYF. The rearrangement joins TRBV6-2 or TRBV6-3 to TRBJ2-7; maybe TRBD1 (6 bases). The CDR3 covers 16 residues. Per the germline V gene, CDR1 is MNHEY and CDR2 is SVGEGT. Trimming took 5 bases from V and 3 from J, leaving 20 bases between them.